This is a list of T cell receptor beta chains from one sample in a study of sequential checkpoint blockade in melanoma. Clones were read by immunoSEQ multiplex PCR, and TCRdb kept only the in-frame ones, dropping some. The sample contains some 3,000 clones, approximately 20% of which appear only once. The sequenced sample was tumor tissue (inferred from file names), obtained from a patient given nivolumab and ipilimumab in sequence. Every receptor here comes from a human donor with melanoma. CDR3s leave out the opening cysteine and the closing phenylalanine or tryptophan.

v_call	j_call	cdr3_aa
TRBV6-8	TRBJ2-3	ASSSGTGIDTQY
TRBV6-1	TRBJ2-1	ASSEGSTTMYFYGLF
TRBV30	TRBJ2-2	AWGRPFGGLATGELF
TRBV6-8	TRBJ1-6	ASRDQYFNSPLH
TRBV11-3	TRBJ2-1	ASSLGEPYNEQF
TRBV11-3	TRBJ2-2	ASSSGLAGVPGELF
TRBV18	TRBJ2-2	ASSLSGTANTGELF
TRBV10-2	TRBJ1-1	ASSGSGQPMNTEAF
TRBV11-3	TRBJ1-1	ASSLVARLKGEAF
TRBV28	TRBJ2-1	ASSPGLAGPYNEQF
TRBV11-3	TRBJ2-1	ASSPGTSGRFNEQF
TRBV11-3	TRBJ2-2	ASSLVWGSANTGELF